Each of the 13 T cell receptor beta chains below was sequenced from the same sample in a study of cytomegalovirus exposure and HLA in healthy donors (dated by TCRdb to the late 2010s). The method was the immunoSEQ multiplex PCR assay. For the multiplex PCR, a mixture combining 60 forward primers for TCR Vbeta segments and 13 reverse primers for TCR Jbeta segments was used. TCRdb obtained this table from immuneACCESS and retained in-frame rearrangements with V and J assigned. These tables miss some clones; where compared with another copy, unresolved V genes account for less than half of the shortfall, and the remainder is unexplained. Within this sample are about 180,000 clones, with 75% to 85% of them counted one time only. Jointly, the top ten make up over 1.1% of the sample. Sequencing was carried out using PBMCs. The receptors stem from a man between 18 and 29 years old in good health and CMV-seronegative.

The gene calls are TRBV19 and TRBJ1-6; D unclear. Between the trimmed V and J ends, which lost 9 bases and 0 bases, there was a span of 9 bases. The CDR3 contains 14 residues. The germline V gene encodes CDR1 LNHDA and CDR2 SQIVND (reference sequence). Here the CDR3 DNA reads TGTGCCAGCCACTTTAGCTCCTATAATTCACCCCTCCACTTT. Its translation: CASHFSSYNSPLHF.

This clone was counted only a few times. This chain uses TRBV11-3 with TRBJ2-1; TRBD2 might be the D (6 bases). CDR1 is SGHNT, CDR2 YENEEA, per germline. The CDR3 extends over 16 amino acids. V lost 8 bases and J 2 bases, leaving 19 bases between the germline ends. The CDR3: CASAPPNWGAYNEQFF. For the CDR3, the DNA is TGTGCCAGCGCACCTCCCAACTGGGGGGCCTACAATGAGCAGTTCTTC.

The chain combines TRBV6-5 with TRBJ2-7; 9 bases are shared with TRBD1. V dropped 0 bases and J dropped 7; count of bases not matched to a gene: 7. The CDR3 is 15 amino acids. The germline gives CDR1 MNHEY, CDR2 SVGAGI. The CDR3: CASSYSRTGAGEQYF. CDR3 sequence (DNA): TGTGCCAGCAGTTACTCTCGGACAGGGGCGGGTGAGCAGTACTTC.

This chain uses TRBV4-1 with TRBJ1-2, with a tentative D call TRBD1 (6 bases). The V gene's germline CDR1 is MGHRA and CDR2 YSYEKL. This CDR3 is 14 amino acids long. The germline V and J ends were trimmed by 4 bases and 8 bases, with 17 bases remaining between them. The CDR3 DNA sequence: TGCGCCAGCAGCCGGGCGGAGGGGGGGCGAGGCTACACCTTC. Protein sequence: CASSRAEGGRGYTF.

This clone has more than one count but fewer than ten. This chain uses TRBV19 with TRBJ2-6; D remains ambiguous. Trimming stripped 6 bases from V and 0 bases from J, with 9 bases between. Germline values: CDR1 LNHDA, CDR2 SQIVND (reference sequence). The CDR3 consists of 15 residues. CDR3 DNA: TGTGCCAGTAGGGCTGACTCCTCTGGGGCCAACGTCCTGACTTTC. Encoded protein: CASRADSSGANVLTF.

The CDR3 coding sequence is TGTGCCTGGAGTGCCGAACAGCTTTTCTCTGGAAACACCATATATTTT. Amino acid sequence: CAWSAEQLFSGNTIYF. The J gene is TRBJ1-3, the V gene TRBV30; no clear D. CDR1 GTSNPN and CDR2 SVGIG come from the germline V gene (reference sequence). This CDR3 comprises 16 residues. Trimming stripped 1 base from V and 0 bases from J, with 13 bases between.

CDR3 protein: CASSATGVEEQYF. CDR3 nucleotides: TGTGCCAGCAGTGCCACAGGGGTAGAGGAGCAGTACTTC. This chain links TRBV6-4 with TRBJ2-7, with 7 bases aligning to TRBD1. The CDR3 runs 13 residues. The ends lost 4 bases at V and 7 bases at J; junction bases unmatched: 7. The germline gives CDR1 MRHNA, CDR2 SNTAGT.

The chain employs TRBV4-3 and TRBJ2-5; TRBD2 might be the D (6 bases). The CDR3 is 14 amino acids. V gave up 4 bases and J gave up 11 bases, with 20 bases separating them. Germline-derived CDR1 and CDR2 are LGHNA and YSLEER. DNA for the CDR3: TGCGCCAGCAGCCTCAGAACAGCGGGCGGTGAGCAGTACTTC. Its translation: CASSLRTAGGEQYF.

The V and J genes are TRBV5-1 and TRBJ2-5; a weak D match, TRBD1 (7 bases). With 4 bases removed from V and 3 bases from J, the gap between germline ends came to 10 bases. This CDR3 spans 13 amino acids. CDR1 and CDR2 (germline): SGHRS, YFSETQ. CDR3 bases: TGCGCCAGCAGCGCGGGACAGAAAGAGACCCAGTACTTC. This translates into CASSAGQKETQYF. Full variable domain (rest looked up from reference TRBV5-1 and TRBJ2-5): KAGVTQTPRYLIKTRGQQVTLSCSPISGHRSVSWYQQTPGQGLQFLFEYFSETQRNKGNFPGRFSGRQFSNSRSEMNVSTLELGDSALYLCASSAGQKETQYFGPGTRLLVL.

V and J are TRBV27 and TRBJ2-3, with 8 bases lining up with TRBD1. Trimming cost V 4 bases and J 3 bases; bases outside gene matches: 9. CDR1 MNHEY and CDR2 SMNVEV come from the germline V gene (reference sequence). The CDR3 has 16 amino acids. For the CDR3, the DNA is TGTGCCAGCAGTTCCCCGACAGGGGTGGGGACAGATACGCAGTATTTT. Protein: CASSSPTGVGTDTQYF.

This chain links TRBV19 with TRBJ2-3; D possibly corresponds to TRBD1 (6 bases). Trimming left V 7 bases short and J 1 base short, with 15 bases between. The CDR3 consists of 15 residues. Germline V gives CDR1 LNHDA, CDR2 SQIVND (reference sequence). The CDR3 sequence: CASTHRDDGTDTQYF. CDR3 coding DNA: TGTGCCAGTACCCACAGGGACGATGGCACAGATACGCAGTATTTT.

This chain joins TRBV5-1 and TRBJ2-2; 7 positions match TRBD2. Germline lookup yields CDR1 SGHRS and CDR2 YFSETQ. After removal of 4 bases from V and 7 bases from J, the junction contained 7 bases not matched to a gene. The CDR3 consists of 14 residues. The CDR3 protein is CASSQRAGDGELFF. CDR3 DNA sequence: TGCGCCAGCAGCCAGAGGGCGGGAGACGGGGAGCTGTTTTTT.

This chain uses TRBV2 with TRBJ2-3; D might be TRBD2 (5 bases). Germline V gene sequence: CDR1 SNHLY, CDR2 FYNNEI. V was clipped by 4 bases and J by 6 bases, with 14 bases between them. CDR3 length: 14 residues. The CDR3 loop reads CASSGEGERDTQYF. The CDR3 DNA reads TGTGCCAGCAGTGGTGAGGGAGAGCGGGATACGCAGTATTTT. The full variable domain, rest sourced from reference TRBV2 and TRBJ2-3, is EPEVTQTPSHQVTQMGQEVILRCVPISNHLYFYWYRQILGQKVEFLVSFYNNEISEKSEIFDDQFSVERPDGSNFTLKIRSTKLEDSAMYFCASSGEGERDTQYFGPGTRLTVL.